This T cell receptor (beta chain) was observed in a study of metastatic and nonmetastatic thyroid tumors. Points from the study as a whole: TCR beta diversity was reportedly significantly higher in malignant thyroid tumors than benign nodules, in blood and tumor.

TCRdb reanalyzed the PCR reads with MiXCR. Among more than 6,000 clones listed, almost 30% were seen once. The CDR3 contains 13 residues. CDR1 and CDR2 (germline): MDHEN, SYDVKM. Trimming took 6 bases from V and 2 from J, leaving 10 bases between them. Nobody among the patients had been given any treatment before thyroid surgery. A word on this clone: Its antigen remains unknown. The conserved closing phenylalanine or tryptophan is absent in this CDR3, likely reflecting a read error.

The TCR originated in a female donor with papillary thyroid cancer or a benign thyroid nodule (not recorded which). Some clones in this sample may be carry-over from other donors' samples. The rearrangement uses TRBV28 and TRBJ1-2; no clear D. The sequencing sample was made of tumor tissue. CDR3 amino acids: CASSLSTNYGYTL. CDR3 nucleotides: TGTGCCAGCAGCTTAAGTACGAACTATGGCTACACCTTA.